What follows describes a single T cell receptor beta chain. This entry is derived from a study of beta chain features in type 1 diabetes. Study background: Taken together, all samples contributed 95 million to 110 million examined sorted cells.

Germline V lookup: CDR1 SGHRS, CDR2 YFSETQ. This CDR3 spans 16 amino acids. V was pared by 4 bases and J by 5 bases, with 12 bases of the junction left unmatched. Sequencing targeted expressed TCRB transcripts, as all isolated RNA had been reverse transcribed. Clones were read by immunoSEQ multiplex PCR, and TCRdb kept only the in-frame ones, dropping some. The sample holds some 150,000 clones, around a tenth seen once. Stem cell-like memory, regulatory, central memory and naive CD4+ cells were sorted via CD45RO/CCR7/CD25/CD127/CD95/CD27. The chain is built from TRBV5-1 and TRBJ1-2; the match to TRBD1 covers 9 bases. The sequence derives from a man between 18 and 35 years old in good health. Sequenced material: central memory CD4+ T cells from blood. Here the CDR3 reads CASSTPPGQGPYGYTF. In nucleotides, the CDR3 is TGCGCCAGCAGCACCCCACCGGGACAGGGACCTTATGGCTACACCTTC.